This T cell receptor (beta chain) was recorded in a study of blood T cell repertoires in COVID-19 (dated by TCRdb to about 2020). Broadly, across the study: Samples covering the acute and convalescent phases of COVID-19 were provided by collaborators in the United States, Italy and Spain. The prospective study material was composed of cDNA or gDNA derived from T cells, B-cell-depleted T cells, or PBMCs. Subjects who had been exposed to COVID-19, were actively infected with it, or had recovered from it provided the deeply sampled blood TCRbeta repertoires that made up the dataset. A freely available public database, intended as a resource for researchers studying the immune response to SARS-CoV-2, is where the repertoires were released. The samples were drawn from the first 160 participants of the ongoing ImmuneRACE study and from 950 to 1,500 subjects provided by 6 global collaborators. The sample metadata nearly always contained a de-identified subject ID, COVID-19 status, age in years and sex. HLA class I and class II types, where available, came from metadata supplied by the sample provider rather than from assay-based typing. Overall study results and their limits: Clinical and demographic metadata were provided uncurated, with the amount varying by source and participant.

TCRbeta CDR3 regions were amplified from genomic DNA using the immunoSEQ Assay, a bias-controlled multiplex PCR. The paper's data handling went like this. The number of nucleated cells in each sample was estimated from the amplification of reference gene primers within the assay. To quantify the absolute abundance of each unique TCRbeta CDR3 rearrangement, sequence reads were collapsed and filtered. Productive Simpson clonality was computed per sample as the square root of Simpson's diversity index over productive rearrangements. Drawn from immuneACCESS, this table holds only the in-frame rearrangements with V and J called that TCRdb kept. Clones are partly lost; checked studies trace under half to an unresolved V gene and leave the rest unexplained. V and J calls and clone size come straight from that table; D and trimming were deduced from the DNA. Here the sample has about 75,000 clones; approximately 79% occur a single time. 2.5% to 3% of the sample is taken by the ten largest.

In the germline V gene (reference sequence), CDR1 corresponds to SEHNR and CDR2 to FQNEAQ. The CDR3 contains 17 residues, cysteine and phenylalanine counted. The entry retains the CDR3 DNA only, 51 bases that are in frame from base 1. Ends trimmed: V by 5 bases, J by 0 bases; bases unmatched to a gene: 8. Whole blood was collected in K2EDTA tubes by collaborating institutions according to the institutions' own protocols. Collaborator samples were shipped for TCRbeta analysis as frozen whole blood, isolated PBMCs, or DNA extracted from either sample type. Of note for this clone: What antigen it recognizes has not been identified. The input lacks base qualities; no much larger clone sits a single base away.

This receptor was taken from a human donor with acute or convalescent COVID-19. The donor label of this sample is uncertain. The sample consisted of peripheral blood. The receptor chain draws on TRBV7-9 and TRBJ1-1; TRBD1 lines up with 11 middle nucleotides. The DNA sequence is given as TGTGCCAGCAGCACGAGGACAGGGGGCATGGTGAACACTGAAGCTTTCTTT. It translates to CASSTRTGGMVNTEAFF.